These 26 T cell receptor beta chains originate from one sample sequenced in a study of CD8 T cells in ankylosing spondylitis. TCRdb analysed the 5' RACE reads with MiXCR anew, one entry per CDR3 protein. The table records 250,000 to 300,000 distinct CDR3 sequences, about 18% of them present only once. Sequencing used blood, either unsorted or a sorted T cell fraction (not recorded which). The source is a male donor with ankylosing spondylitis or in good health (not recorded which).

This clonotype was recorded at least ten times. The chain combines TRBV20-1 with TRBJ2-2; tentative D call: TRBD1 (5 bases). Trimming removed 3 bases from V and 0 bases from J, with 8 bases in between. This CDR3 is 14 amino acids long. Germline loops: CDR1 DFQATT, CDR2 SNEGSKA (reference sequence). CDR3 sequence: CSARWTPNTGELFF. The CDR3 DNA follows: TGCAGTGCTAGGTGGACACCGAACACCGGGGAGCTGTTTTTT.

The sample holds a few counts of this clonotype. The chain uses TRBV6-1 and TRBJ1-1; D is unclear. V lost 8 bases to trimming and J lost 1 base, with 14 bases between them. This CDR3 spans 14 amino acids. Per germline, CDR1 MNHNS and CDR2 SASEGT. CDR3 DNA sequence: TGTGCCAGCGGGGATAAAGACTGGAACACTGAAGCTTTCTTT. Protein sequence: CASGDKDWNTEAFF.

The chain couples TRBV10-1 to TRBJ2-1, with D hard to call. V lost 3 bases and J 3 bases, leaving 9 bases between the germline ends. The CDR3 sequence is 14 residues long. Per the germline V gene, CDR1 is WNHNN and CDR2 is SYGVQD (reference sequence). CDR3 loop: CASSDNSFYNEQFF. The CDR3 DNA reads as TGCGCCAGCAGTGATAACAGTTTCTACAATGAGCAGTTCTTC.

The sample holds many counts of this clonotype. The genes are TRBV6-1 and TRBJ2-7; the match to TRBD2 covers 11 bases. Germline trimming cut 6 bases from V and 6 bases from J; bases unmatched to any gene: 7. This CDR3 has 14 amino acids. In germline, CDR1 is MNHNS, CDR2 SASEGT. The chain's CDR3 is CASSRLAGLGEQYF. DNA of the CDR3: TGTGCCAGCAGCAGACTAGCGGGATTGGGCGAGCAGTACTTC.

This chain uses TRBV12-3 or TRBV12-4 with TRBJ2-7; TRBD1 aligns across 9 bases. J lost 3 bases, V lost 8 bases, and 8 bases had no gene match. The CDR3 extends over 14 amino acids. CDR3: CASVTGQGSYEQYF. Here the CDR3 DNA reads TGTGCCAGCGTGACCGGACAGGGGAGCTACGAGCAGTACTTC.

This clonotype was counted a few times. V and J are TRBV3-1 and TRBJ2-5; 13 bases map to TRBD2. The CDR3 consists of 16 residues. Trimming cost V 4 bases and J 1 base; bases outside gene matches: 3. Per the germline V gene, CDR1 is LGHDT and CDR2 is YNNKEL (reference sequence). DNA for the CDR3: TGTGCCAGCAGCCGACGGACTAGCGGGAGCCAAGAGACCCAGTACTTC. Protein sequence: CASSRRTSGSQETQYF.

This clonotype was counted at least ten times. V gene TRBV12-3 or TRBV12-4 combines with J gene TRBJ1-1; D is perhaps TRBD1 (6 bases). V dropped 3 bases and J dropped 4 bases, with 9 bases sitting between them. CDR3 size: 13 residues. The CDR3 loop is CASSFGRGTEAFF. CDR3 in DNA: TGTGCCAGCAGTTTTGGCAGGGGCACTGAAGCTTTCTTT.

CDR3 residues: CASSFAVAGGPFYEQYF. As DNA, the CDR3 is TGTGCCAGCAGCTTTGCTGTAGCGGGAGGGCCTTTTTACGAGCAGTACTTC. This chain links TRBV7-6 with TRBJ2-7; 11 bases align to TRBD2. This CDR3 has 17 residues. CDR1 is SGHVS and CDR2 is FNYEAQ in the germline V gene. The V and J ends lost 3 bases and 4 bases, in that order; junction bases with no gene match: 11.

This clonotype has more than one count but fewer than ten. The rearrangement links TRBV6-2 or TRBV6-3 to TRBJ2-3, with TRBD2 as a possible D gene (7 bases). The germline V and J ends were trimmed by 6 bases and 3 bases, with 13 bases remaining between them. Germline V gives CDR1 MNHEY, CDR2 SVGEGT. The CDR3 has 14 amino acids. For the CDR3, the DNA is TGTGCCAGCAGCCCCGGGGGGCAGACAGATACGCAGTATTTT. This sequence encodes CASSPGGQTDTQYF.

The chain is built from TRBV4-1 and TRBJ2-5, with 9 bases aligning to TRBD2. Germline loops: CDR1 MGHRA, CDR2 YSYEKL. CDR3 size: 17 residues. Trimming cost V 0 bases and J 7 bases; bases outside gene matches: 12. The CDR3 loop reads CASSQDPGTSPTGTQYF. CDR3 in DNA: TGCGCCAGCAGCCAAGATCCTGGGACTAGCCCAACAGGGACCCAGTACTTC.

This chain uses TRBV27 with TRBJ1-5; the D gene is possibly TRBD1 (6 bases). The CDR3 length is 16 residues. The V and J ends lost 5 bases and 7 bases respectively, with 21 bases between them. Germline CDR1 MNHEY, CDR2 SMNVEV (reference sequence). CDR3 amino acids: CASSGRPGGQGQPQHF. The DNA of the CDR3 is TGTGCCAGCAGTGGCAGGCCTGGGGGGCAGGGACAGCCCCAGCATTTT.

The V call is TRBV3-1, the J call TRBJ2-7, with D perhaps being TRBD1 or TRBD2 (5 bases each). V was pared by 6 bases and J by 2 bases, with 14 bases between. The CDR3 contains 14 residues. Germline-derived CDR1 and CDR2 are LGHDT and YNNKEL (reference sequence). Here the CDR3 reads CASSPWDHTYEQYF. The CDR3 DNA reads as TGTGCCAGCAGTCCGTGGGACCACACCTACGAGCAGTACTTC.

The chain uses TRBV29-1 and TRBJ2-7, with 9 bases that match TRBD1. The V gene end was trimmed by 0 bases and the J gene end by 2 bases; junction bases not matched to a gene: 8. CDR1 and CDR2 from the germline V gene are SQVTM and ANQGSEA. CDR3 length: 16 amino acids. CDR3 region: CSVEEGSTGGPYEQYF. In nucleotides, the CDR3 is TGCAGCGTTGAAGAGGGATCGACAGGGGGTCCCTACGAGCAGTACTTC.

This clonotype was observed a few times. The gene calls are TRBV4-1 and TRBJ2-3; 9 bases map to TRBD2. The V gene's germline CDR1 is MGHRA and CDR2 YSYEKL. Unmatched junction bases numbered 6, after V lost 4 bases and J lost 1 base. CDR3 length: 16 amino acids. The CDR3: CASSLLAGIGTDTQYF. CDR3 DNA: TGCGCCAGCAGCCTCCTAGCGGGAATAGGCACAGATACGCAGTATTTT.

The chain combines TRBV20-1 with TRBJ2-1; TRBD2 might be the D (6 bases). The ends were cut back, 3 bases at V and 1 base at J, with 10 bases in the middle. This CDR3 is 14 amino acids long. Germline V gene lookup returns CDR1 DFQATT and CDR2 SNEGSKA (reference sequence). The CDR3 loop reads CSARAGSSYNEQFF. Here the CDR3 DNA reads TGCAGTGCTAGGGCCGGGAGTTCCTACAATGAGCAGTTCTTC.

Only a few counts were recorded for this clonotype. This rearrangement joins TRBV5-6 to TRBJ1-1, with D possibly being TRBD1 (6 bases). Trimming removed 4 bases from V and 0 bases from J, with 10 bases in between. CDR3 size: 14 residues. CDR1 and CDR2 from the germline V gene are SGHDT and YYEEEE. For the CDR3, the DNA is TGTGCCAGCAGCCACAGGGAGGTGAACACTGAAGCTTTCTTT. It codes for CASSHREVNTEAFF.

This chain joins TRBV4-3 and TRBJ1-3, with D possibly matching TRBD1 (5 bases). V gave up 0 bases and J gave up 4 bases, with 10 bases separating them. This CDR3 contains 15 residues. The germline V gene encodes CDR1 LGHNA and CDR2 YSLEER. The CDR3 sequence: CASSQDTGEGNTIYF. The CDR3 nucleotides read TGCGCCAGCAGCCAAGACACAGGAGAAGGAAACACCATATATTTT.

This clonotype was observed a handful of times. V and J are TRBV7-8 and TRBJ1-1, with a weak D call TRBD1 (5 bases). V was cut by 4 bases and J by 5 bases, with 8 bases left in between. This CDR3 is 12 amino acids long. In germline, CDR1 is SGHVS, CDR2 FQNEAQ. The CDR3: CASSSQGTEAFF. DNA for the CDR3: TGTGCCAGCAGCTCCCAGGGTACTGAAGCTTTCTTT.

The chain carries TRBV5-1 and TRBJ1-2; D is ambiguous. This CDR3 has 15 amino acids. Germline loops: CDR1 SGHRS, CDR2 YFSETQ. V lost 2 bases, J lost 6 bases, and 17 bases lay in between. CDR3 sequence (DNA): TGCGCCAGCAGCTTTAATCCAGACGGGCTCGATGGCTACACCTTC. Protein: CASSFNPDGLDGYTF.

This clonotype was counted many times. The chain combines TRBV9 with TRBJ2-2; 9 bases line up with TRBD2. Germline CDR1 is SGDLS and CDR2 is YYNGEE. V lost 0 bases to trimming and J lost 3 bases; unmatched junction nucleotides: 3. This CDR3 has 16 residues. In DNA form, the CDR3 reads TGTGCCAGCAGCGTAGGTTCTAGCGGGGACACCGGGGAGCTGTTTTTT. As protein: CASSVGSSGDTGELFF.

The chain has TRBV9 and TRBJ2-7, with D possibly TRBD1 on 6 matching bases. This CDR3 contains 19 residues. Germline CDR1 reads SGDLS; CDR2 reads YYNGEE. Between the trimmed V and J ends, which lost 0 bases and 3 bases, there was a span of 25 bases. For the CDR3, the DNA is TGTGCCAGCAGCGTAGATAGACTAATAACAGGGCCCCTCTTCTACGAGCAGTACTTC. The encoded protein is CASSVDRLITGPLFYEQYF.

V gene TRBV9 combines with J gene TRBJ2-3, with D possibly matching TRBD2 (6 bases). This CDR3 is built from 16 residues. Germline loops: CDR1 SGDLS, CDR2 YYNGEE. Trimming removed 0 bases from V and 2 bases from J, with 13 bases in between. The DNA for the CDR3 is TGTGCCAGCAGCGTAGCGTCGGGAGAGATCACAGATACGCAGTATTTT. This codes for CASSVASGEITDTQYF.

This clonotype was seen repeatedly, ten times or more. The chain is built from TRBV7-9 and TRBJ2-1; a weak D match, TRBD2 (6 bases). The V and J ends lost 5 bases and 7 bases respectively, with 15 bases between them. The CDR3 sequence is 14 residues long. Germline V gives CDR1 SEHNR, CDR2 FQNEAQ (reference sequence). The CDR3 DNA reads as TGTGCCAGCAGCCCTTATGGGGGGAGGAATGAGCAGTTCTTC. This encodes CASSPYGGRNEQFF.

A few counts support this clonotype. The gene calls are TRBV7-9 and TRBJ2-7; tentatively, D is TRBD1 (6 bases). Trimming pared 6 bases from V and 4 bases from J, leaving 19 bases between. CDR3 length: 15 amino acids. CDR1 is SEHNR, CDR2 FQNEAQ, per germline (reference sequence). The CDR3 is CASSSPHPGQYEQYF. CDR3 coding DNA: TGTGCCAGCAGTTCACCTCACCCAGGACAGTACGAGCAGTACTTC.

V and J are TRBV27 and TRBJ2-3; tentatively, D is TRBD2 (6 bases). Germline lookup yields CDR1 MNHEY and CDR2 SMNVEV (reference sequence). V lost 4 bases and J 2 bases, leaving 16 bases between the germline ends. CDR3 length: 16 residues. The chain's CDR3 is CASSSATSLDTDTQYF. In DNA form, the CDR3 reads TGTGCCAGCAGTTCAGCGACTAGTTTAGACACAGATACGCAGTATTTT.

This clonotype was seen only once. V gene TRBV18 combines with J gene TRBJ2-7; 7 bases are a match to TRBD2. Trimming took 9 bases from V and 1 from J; bases not matched to a gene: 9. This CDR3 spans 14 amino acids. The V gene's germline CDR1 is KGHSH and CDR2 LQKENI. The CDR3 DNA reads as TGTGCCAGTTCGGGGTGGCGGGGGTCCTACGAGCAGTACTTC. As protein: CASSGWRGSYEQYF.